This TCR beta chain was identified during a study of blood T cell repertoires in COVID-19. Measured with immunoSEQ multiplex PCR; TCRdb has only the in-frame clones, and not every one. The data hold roughly 58,000 clones, with approximately 70% observed a single time. Everyone who took part was roughly 18 to 89 years old, and they came from about 25 US areas. Grouping used clinical history reported by participants in a survey and questionnaire. Per germline, CDR1 SGHRS and CDR2 YFSETQ. V lost 4 bases and J lost 10, with 15 bases in between. The CDR3 has 13 amino acids. The source of this sequence is a woman in her sixties or seventies who had been exposed to COVID-19. The sample taken for sequencing was PBMCs or T cells enriched from blood (not recorded which). The gene calls are TRBV5-1 and TRBJ2-1, with D uncertain. The CDR3 bases are TGCGCCAGCAGCGACTCCTCATTCCAGGAGCAGTTCTTC. It translates to CASSDSSFQEQFF.